These 23 T cell receptor beta chains came from one sample sequenced in a study of blood T cell repertoires in COVID-19. Sequenced by immunoSEQ multiplex PCR; TCRdb stores in-frame clones only, minus some. The sample yields 90,000 to 120,000 clones, around 91% seen once. The sequenced sample was peripheral blood. These receptors were obtained from a woman older than 75 with acute or convalescent COVID-19.

The chain recombines TRBV29-1 with TRBJ1-1; 10 bases map to TRBD1. With 5 bases clipped from V and 3 bases from J, the junction kept 3 bases outside the gene matches. Germline CDR1 reads SQVTM; CDR2 reads ANQGSEA. The CDR3 length is 13 residues. Written as DNA, the CDR3 is TGCAGCGTTACCGGGACAGGGGACACTGAAGCTTTCTTT. It yields the protein CSVTGTGDTEAFF.

The chain is built from TRBV29-1 and TRBJ1-3; TRBD1 aligns across 8 bases. Germline CDR1 is SQVTM and CDR2 is ANQGSEA. The length of the CDR3 is 13 residues. The V and J ends lost 7 bases and 4 bases, in that order; junction bases with no gene match: 6. The chain's CDR3 is CSGGTGYGNTIYF. In DNA form, the CDR3 reads TGCAGCGGTGGGACAGGTTACGGAAACACCATATATTTT.

The chain couples TRBV6-1 to TRBJ1-1; TRBD1 aligns across 7 bases. Looked up from germline, CDR1 is MNHNS and CDR2 is SASEGT. CDR3 length: 13 residues. V dropped 2 bases and J dropped 8; count of bases not matched to a gene: 5. The CDR3 region has the DNA TGTGCCAGCAGTGAATCCGGGACAGTAGAAGCTTTCTTT. Translated: CASSESGTVEAFF.

The V gene is TRBV5-6, the J gene TRBJ2-5; perhaps TRBD1 as D (6 bases). The CDR3 loop spans 13 amino acids. CDR1 and CDR2 (germline): SGHDT, YYEEEE. V gave up 0 bases and J gave up 4 bases, with 7 bases separating them. In DNA form, the CDR3 reads TGTGCCAGCAGCTTGGACAGGGCAGAGACCCAGTACTTC. Translation: CASSLDRAETQYF.

The V call is TRBV28, the J call TRBJ1-1, with D tentatively TRBD1 (5 bases). V gave up 5 bases and J gave up 5 bases, with 15 bases separating them. Germline CDR1 reads MDHEN; CDR2 reads SYDVKM. CDR3 length: 14 residues. The CDR3 DNA reads TGTGCCAGCAGTCCGCCAGGGATCTGGACTGAAGCTTTCTTT. It yields the protein CASSPPGIWTEAFF.

The chain has TRBV4-3 and TRBJ2-1, with 12 nucleotides matching TRBD2. CDR1 LGHNA and CDR2 YSLEER come from the germline V gene. This CDR3 has 15 amino acids. V dropped 1 base and J dropped 10; count of bases not matched to a gene: 5. This CDR3 reads CASSQGASGGVEQFF. The CDR3 DNA reads as TGCGCCAGCAGCCAAGGGGCTAGCGGGGGGGTAGAGCAGTTCTTC.

The genes are TRBV10-3 and TRBJ2-2, with D possibly matching TRBD2 (5 bases). The CDR3 covers 16 residues. Germline loops: CDR1 ENHRY, CDR2 SYGVKD. V was pared by 4 bases and J by 6 bases, with 18 bases between. CDR3 residues: CAISVRATLNPGELFF. DNA of the CDR3: TGTGCCATCAGTGTGCGGGCGACCCTTAACCCCGGGGAGCTGTTTTTT.

The V gene is TRBV6-5, the J gene TRBJ1-6; the match to TRBD1 covers 8 bases. With 4 bases clipped from V and 8 bases from J, the junction kept 4 bases outside the gene matches. This CDR3 is built from 14 residues. The germline V gene has CDR1 MNHEY and CDR2 SVGAGI. The DNA for the CDR3 is TGTGCCAGCAGTTCGGACAGGGTGGATTCACCCCTCCACTTT. As protein: CASSSDRVDSPLHF.

V gene TRBV19 combines with J gene TRBJ1-4; D perhaps matches TRBD1 (6 bases). V was trimmed by 4 bases and J by 8 bases, leaving 11 bases between them. CDR3 length: 13 residues. Germline values: CDR1 LNHDA, CDR2 SQIVND (reference sequence). CDR3 loop: CASSKGGGEKLFF. DNA of the CDR3: TGTGCCAGTAGTAAAGGGGGGGGAGAAAAACTGTTTTTT. Full variable domain (rest looked up from reference TRBV19 and TRBJ1-4): DGGITQSPKYLFRKEGQNVTLSCEQNLNHDAMYWYRQDPGQGLRLIYYSQIVNDFQKGDIAEGYSVSREKKESFPLTVTSAQKNPTAFYLCASSKGGGEKLFFGSGTQLSVL.

Only a few counts were recorded for this clone. The chain carries TRBV7-9 and TRBJ2-7, with TRBD1 matching over 7 bases. This CDR3 is built from 16 residues. V trimming: 11 bases; J trimming: 6 bases; junction bases outside the gene matches: 22. Germline V CDR1 and CDR2: SEHNR, FQNEAQ (reference sequence). The CDR3: CAAGDSLGLSSSEQYF. CDR3 nucleotide sequence: TGTGCCGCTGGGGACAGCCTGGGGCTTTCCTCGAGCGAGCAGTACTTC.

CDR3 bases: TGTGCCACCAGTGATTGGGACAGGCGTAATGAGCAGTTCTTC. Its translation: CATSDWDRRNEQFF. V and J are TRBV24-1 and TRBJ2-1; 8 bases agree with TRBD1. This CDR3 has 14 residues. With 2 bases clipped from V and 7 bases from J, the junction kept 3 bases outside the gene matches. The germline V gene has CDR1 KGHDR and CDR2 SFDVKD.

The chain joins TRBV19 to TRBJ1-4, with 7 bases that match TRBD1. The CDR3 runs 15 residues. Germline CDR1 is LNHDA and CDR2 is SQIVND (reference sequence). V lost 5 bases and J lost 8; bases outside the gene matches: 11. The CDR3 sequence: CASSLSHRGSEKLFF. The DNA for the CDR3 is TGTGCCAGTAGTCTAAGCCACAGGGGAAGCGAAAAACTGTTTTTT.

Note on this clone: Its ends do not fully match the called genes, so a read error is possible. The gene calls are TRBV2 and TRBJ2-3; TRBD2 matches at 10 bases. Germline V gene sequence: CDR1 SNHLY, CDR2 FYNNEI. There are 11 residues in the CDR3. The CDR3 here is CASSEGGLAIF. DNA of the CDR3: TGTGCCAGCAGTGAAGGGGGACTAGCGATATTT.

The chain carries TRBV6-1 and TRBJ1-2; D call uncertain. The CDR3 length is 12 residues. Trimming took 3 bases from V and 4 from J, leaving 6 bases between them. Germline CDR1 reads MNHNS; CDR2 reads SASEGT. The DNA for the CDR3 is TGTGCCAGCAGTGAGGCGGGCTATGGCTACACCTTC. This sequence encodes CASSEAGYGYTF.

This clone was counted between two and nine times. The CDR3 here is CASSLDRVRLSTEAFF. The CDR3 DNA follows: TGTGCCAGCTCACTAGACAGAGTCCGTTTGAGCACTGAAGCTTTCTTT. This chain uses TRBV18 with TRBJ1-1, with D possibly TRBD1 on 5 matching bases. Germline CDR1 and CDR2: KGHSH and LQKENI. Trimming removed 4 bases at V and 4 bases at J, with 19 bases between. The CDR3 spans 16 residues.

The chain combines TRBV24-1 with TRBJ2-5, with D maybe TRBD2 (6 bases). V lost 5 bases, J lost 1 base, and 13 bases lay in between. CDR1 KGHDR and CDR2 SFDVKD come from the germline V gene. This CDR3 comprises 15 residues. The chain's CDR3 is CATSAQAGSQETQYF. The CDR3, as DNA: TGTGCCACCAGTGCCCAGGCGGGGTCCCAAGAGACCCAGTACTTC.

The rearrangement links TRBV7-2 to TRBJ1-5; tentative D call: TRBD1 (6 bases). Germline CDR1 reads SGHTA; CDR2 reads FQGNSA. The ends were cut back, 5 bases at V and 5 bases at J, with 10 bases in the middle. The length of the CDR3 is 13 residues. In DNA form, the CDR3 reads TGTGCCAGCAGCCCATACAGGGATCAGCCCCAGCATTTT. Its translation is CASSPYRDQPQHF.

This chain joins TRBV4-1 and TRBJ1-2, with 7 nucleotides matching TRBD1. This CDR3 comprises 15 residues. V lost 0 bases to trimming and J lost 4 bases; unmatched junction nucleotides: 5. Germline-derived CDR1 and CDR2 are MGHRA and YSYEKL. CDR3 nucleotides: TGCGCCAGCAGCCAAGATGCAGGGGGTGCCTATGGCTACACCTTC. Translation: CASSQDAGGAYGYTF.

The V call is TRBV19, the J call TRBJ1-3; D not certain. The CDR3 is 14 amino acids. The V end lost 10 bases, the J end lost 4 bases, and 17 bases lay between the germline ends. CDR1 and CDR2 (germline): LNHDA, SQIVND (reference sequence). The CDR3 DNA reads TGTGCCACCGACGGCGCCGGGGTCGGAAACACCATATATTTT. Translated: CATDGAGVGNTIYF.

This clone appeared once. The rearrangement links TRBV11-2 to TRBJ2-7; 7 nucleotides align to TRBD1. Trimming took 3 bases from V and 3 from J; bases not matched to a gene: 2. The CDR3 loop spans 13 amino acids. CDR1 and CDR2 (germline): SGHAT, FQNNGV. This chain's CDR3 is CASSFGQDYEQYF. Written as DNA, the CDR3 is TGTGCCAGCAGCTTCGGACAGGACTACGAGCAGTACTTC.

The chain employs TRBV9 and TRBJ2-2; TRBD2 matches 10 bases. This CDR3 spans 17 amino acids. CDR1 is SGDLS, CDR2 YYNGEE, per germline. After removal of 3 bases from V and 3 bases from J, the junction contained 8 bases not matched to a gene. CDR3 sequence (DNA): TGTGCCAGCAGCGATAGCGGGGGGCAGGGAGACACCGGGGAGCTGTTTTTT. The encoded protein is CASSDSGGQGDTGELFF.

V gene TRBV6-5 combines with J gene TRBJ2-2, with a possible D match to TRBD1 (5 bases). Trimming left V 0 bases short and J 5 bases short, with 7 bases between. The CDR3 runs 14 residues. From germline, CDR1 is MNHEY and CDR2 SVGAGI. Here the CDR3 reads CASSYSRQTGELFF. The CDR3, as DNA: TGTGCCAGCAGTTACTCGAGACAGACCGGGGAGCTGTTTTTT.

This chain links TRBV3-1 (or the pseudogene TRBV3-2) with TRBJ2-7, with TRBD2 matching over 9 bases. This CDR3 region has 17 residues. Germline lookup yields CDR1 LGHDT and CDR2 YNNKEL (reference sequence). J lost 0 bases, V lost 0 bases, and 6 bases had no gene match. In DNA form, the CDR3 reads TGTGCCAGCAGCCAAGATAGCGGGGGCGCCCACTCCTACGAGCAGTACTTC. Protein product: CASSQDSGGAHSYEQYF.